The rows below give T cell receptor beta chains drawn from one sample of a study of Ad26.COV2.S vaccination and SARS-CoV-2 variants. Here immunoSEQ multiplex PCR was the method, and the copy in TCRdb shows in-frame clones only, minus some. The table has more than 350,000 clones, 75% to 95% seen once. The specimen was peripheral blood, collected in a trial of Ad26.COV2.S vaccine versus placebo. The receptors here all came from a person between 18 and 60 years old who received the Ad26.COV2.S COVID-19 vaccine or a placebo. CDR3s include the opening cysteine and the closing phenylalanine or tryptophan. D genes are given only for firm matches. For some rows the clone size is stated as once, few or many, or as a class when expanded; others skip it.

j_gene	abundance	d_gene	v_gene	CDR3nt	CDR3aa
TRBJ2-1	NA	TRBD2	TRBV6-5	TGTGCCAGCAGTTACGAAGGGACTAGAACCCCTAATGAGCAGTTCTTC	CASSYEGTRTPNEQFF
TRBJ2-1	NA	NA	TRBV2	TGTGCCAGCAGTCCTACGCGGGAGCAGTTCTTC	CASSPTREQFF
TRBJ2-3	once	NA	TRBV9	TGTGCCAGCAGCGTAGGGCTTGCTAGCACAGATACGCAGTATTTT	CASSVGLASTDTQYF
TRBJ2-2	NA	NA	TRBV24-1	TGTGCCACCAGTGACTCTAGTTGGAACACCGGGGAGCTGTTTTTT	CATSDSSWNTGELFF
TRBJ2-7	NA	NA	TRBV28	TGTGCCAGCAGTATTGCGAACGAGCAGTACTTC	CASSIANEQYF
TRBJ2-3	NA	TRBD2	TRBV6-6	TGTGCCAGCAGTTGGGGACTAGCGGGAGGGTTAGATACGCAGTATTTT	CASSWGLAGGLDTQYF
TRBJ2-2	NA	NA	TRBV30	TGTGCTACAGGGTTCAACACCGGGGAGCTGTTTTTT	CATGFNTGELFF
TRBJ2-7	NA	TRBD2	TRBV9	TGTGCCAGCAGCGCCGGACTAGCGGTTACCTACGAGCAGTACTTC	CASSAGLAVTYEQYF
TRBJ2-7	NA	TRBD2	TRBV2	TGTGCCAGCTGCAGCGGACTAGCGGGAGAGGGGCCCTACGAGCAGTACTTC	CASCSGLAGEGPYEQYF
TRBJ2-3	NA	TRBD2	TRBV5-1	TGCGCCAGCAGCTTGGACCTAACTAGCGTTCTCAGCACAGATACGCAGTATTTT	CASSLDLTSVLSTDTQYF
TRBJ1-3	few	NA	TRBV3-1/TRBV3-2	TGTGCCAGCAGCCAATGTAGGGTAGTACGAAACACCATATATTTT	CASSQCRVVRNTIYF
TRBJ2-1	once	TRBD1	TRBV5-1	TGCGCCAGCAGCAGGGGACAGGGGTATGAGCAGTTCTTC	CASSRGQGYEQFF
TRBJ1-5	NA	NA	TRBV2	TGTGCCAGCAGTGAACGACAGACGAATCAGCCCCAGCATTTT	CASSERQTNQPQHF
TRBJ1-5	NA	NA	TRBV28	TGTGCCAGCCTGGAGGTGAGCAATCAGCCCCAGCATTTT	CASLEVSNQPQHF
TRBJ2-7	NA	NA	TRBV28	TGTGCCAGCAGTTTCGGGTACTCCTACGAGCAGTACTTC	CASSFGYSYEQYF
TRBJ1-1	once	TRBD1	TRBV24-1	TGTGCCACCAGTGACTCACGGACAGGGGAAGCTTTCTTT	CATSDSRTGEAFF
TRBJ1-5	NA	NA	TRBV11-3	TGTGCCACGGGGGGTCAGCCCCAGCATTTT	CATGGQPQHF
TRBJ2-3	NA	TRBD2	TRBV28	TGTGCCAGTAACCGACCTACTCTAGCGGGAGGGCGTGAGACAGATACGCAGTATTTT	CASNRPTLAGGRETDTQYF
TRBJ1-4	once	NA	TRBV21-1	TGTGCCAGCACCAAAGGGGGGTCAACTAATGAAAAACTGTTTTTT	CASTKGGSTNEKLFF
TRBJ1-5	few	TRBD1	TRBV4-1	TGCGCCAGCAGCAGAGGACAGGGCGGGGATAGCAATCAGCCCCAGCATTTT	CASSRGQGGDSNQPQHF
TRBJ2-7	NA	TRBD2	TRBV18	TGTGCCAGCTGTCCGCGGGCGGGAGTGGGGAACGAGCAGTACTTC	CASCPRAGVGNEQYF
TRBJ1-2	NA	NA	TRBV24-1	TGTGCCACCAGTGATTATAAGACTAACTATGGCTACACCTTC	CATSDYKTNYGYTF
TRBJ2-7	NA	TRBD1	TRBV5-8	TGTGCCAGCAGCTTGGGGCCCCGAGACAGGGTCGATGAGCAGTACTTC	CASSLGPRDRVDEQYF
TRBJ1-2	NA	NA	TRBV28	TGTGCCAGCACCCCACGGTGGACCGACTCTAACTATGGCTACACCTTC	CASTPRWTDSNYGYTF
TRBJ2-7	NA	NA	TRBV30	TGTGCCTGGGGGTCGTTCGGGGTAGGAAGGGAGCAGTACTTC	CAWGSFGVGREQYF
TRBJ2-5	NA	NA	TRBV4-2	TGTGCCAGCAGCCAGATATTCTCCGGGAGTGAGCAACAAGAGACCCAGTACTTC	CASSQIFSGSEQQETQYF
TRBJ2-3	NA	TRBD2	TRBV7-2	TGTGCCAGCAGCTTAGGGACTAGCGGAACTAGCACAGATACGCAGTATTTT	CASSLGTSGTSTDTQYF
TRBJ2-1	NA	TRBD2	TRBV7-9	TGTGCCAGCAGCTTACCCCAACTAGCGGGGGAACCCAATGAGCAGTTCTTC	CASSLPQLAGEPNEQFF
TRBJ1-2	NA	TRBD1	TRBV15	TGTGCCACCAGCAGAGCAGGGACAGGGAACTATGGCTACACCTTC	CATSRAGTGNYGYTF
TRBJ2-7	NA	TRBD2	TRBV10-3	TGTGCCATCAGTGAAGCCGGGACTAGCGGGTCCTACGAGCAGTACTTC	CAISEAGTSGSYEQYF
TRBJ2-5	NA	NA	TRBV3-1/TRBV3-2	TGTGCCAGCAGCCAAGCGCCTAGTTACAGGTTTTACTTC	CASSQAPSYRFYF
TRBJ1-1	few	NA	TRBV10-1	TGCGCCAGCAGTGACCCCGGACGAACGGCTGAAGCTTTCTTT	CASSDPGRTAEAFF
TRBJ2-7	NA	NA	TRBV28	TGTGCCAGCAGGGGATCGGGCTACGAGCAGTACTTC	CASRGSGYEQYF
TRBJ2-7	NA	NA	TRBV5-4	TGTGCCAGCAGCTTGGATCCCCCCTACGAGCAGTACTTC	CASSLDPPYEQYF
TRBJ2-1	NA	NA	TRBV7-2	TGTGCCAGCAGCTTAGAGGGGACACTGCGGGCGAGCTCCTACAATGAGCAGTTCTTC	CASSLEGTLRASSYNEQFF
TRBJ1-5	NA	TRBD1	TRBV6-2/TRBV6-3	TGTGCCAGCAGTCGACAGGGGATAGATCAGCCCCAGCATTTT	CASSRQGIDQPQHF
TRBJ2-3	NA	TRBD2	TRBV10-3	TGTGCCATCACCGGACTAGCGGACACTAGCACAGATACGCAGTATTTT	CAITGLADTSTDTQYF
TRBJ2-7	once	NA	TRBV7-2	TGTGCCAGCAGCTTGAGTGAGTCCAAAGGGGCCTACGAGCAGTACTTC	CASSLSESKGAYEQYF
TRBJ1-1	NA	NA	TRBV28	TGTGCCAGCAGTTTAGAGGCGGCGCGAGCTTTCTTT	CASSLEAARAFF
TRBJ1-2	NA	NA	TRBV28	TGTGCCAGCAGCCTCCTCCGGGGTGGCTACACCTTC	CASSLLRGGYTF
TRBJ2-3	NA	NA	TRBV7-9	TGTGCCAGCACCCTGAGCCGGGGGTTCGGAGATACGCAGTATTTT	CASTLSRGFGDTQYF
TRBJ1-2	once	TRBD1	TRBV3-1/TRBV3-2	TGTGCCAGCAGCCCGTCGATGGGACAGGGGGCGGGTGGCTACACCTTC	CASSPSMGQGAGGYTF